This is a list of T cell receptor beta chains from one sample in a study of CD8 T cells in ankylosing spondylitis. TCRdb itself ran the 5' RACE reads through MiXCR, one entry per CDR3 protein. The sample carries approximately 140,000 distinct CDR3 sequences, roughly 9% recorded once. Material for sequencing was blood, either unsorted or a sorted T cell fraction (not recorded which). All receptors come from a male donor with ankylosing spondylitis or in good health (not recorded which). Each CDR3 is given with its conserved first and last residue. Each record gives: CDR3 length, clone size, J gene, D gene, V gene, CDR3 protein, CDR3 DNA. The D gene is left open where the match is weak. Expanded clones are given a class, and other clones once, few, many or no size at all.

len: 14; abundance: many; j_gene: TRBJ1-1; d_gene: TRBD1; v_gene: TRBV20-1; CDR3aa: CSARATGSNTEAFF; CDR3nt: TGCAGTGCTAGAGCGACAGGGTCAAACACTGAAGCTTTCTTT
len: 17; abundance: many; j_gene: TRBJ2-1; d_gene: TRBD2; v_gene: TRBV11-2; CDR3aa: CASRTTSGRGPYNEQFF; CDR3nt: TGTGCCAGCAGGACGACTAGCGGGAGGGGACCCTACAATGAGCAGTTCTTC
len: 13; abundance: many; j_gene: TRBJ2-7; d_gene: TRBD2; v_gene: TRBV20-1; CDR3aa: CSASTGLEYEQYF; CDR3nt: TGCAGTGCTAGTACGGGACTAGAGTACGAGCAGTACTTC
len: 16; abundance: NA; j_gene: TRBJ2-7; d_gene: NA; v_gene: TRBV7-2; CDR3aa: CASSLVLGGFPYEQYF; CDR3nt: TGTGCCAGCAGCTTGGTCTTAGGCGGGTTCCCCTACGAGCAGTACTTC
len: 12; abundance: NA; j_gene: TRBJ1-5; d_gene: NA; v_gene: TRBV20-1; CDR3aa: CSASLSNQPQHF; CDR3nt: TGCAGTGCTAGCTTAAGCAATCAGCCCCAGCATTTT
len: 16; abundance: NA; j_gene: TRBJ1-5; d_gene: NA; v_gene: TRBV12-3/TRBV12-4; CDR3aa: CASSLVGEGVDQPQHF; CDR3nt: TGTGCCAGCAGTTTGGTCGGTGAGGGAGTGGATCAGCCCCAGCATTTT
len: 13; abundance: many; j_gene: TRBJ2-7; d_gene: NA; v_gene: TRBV20-1; CDR3aa: CSGTRGSPYEQYF; CDR3nt: TGCAGCGGGACAAGGGGCTCACCCTACGAGCAGTACTTC
len: 15; abundance: many; j_gene: TRBJ2-7; d_gene: TRBD2; v_gene: TRBV6-2/TRBV6-3; CDR3aa: CASSYSASGAYEQYF; CDR3nt: TGTGCCAGCAGTTACTCGGCTAGCGGGGCCTACGAGCAGTACTTC
len: 12; abundance: many; j_gene: TRBJ2-3; d_gene: NA; v_gene: TRBV7-8; CDR3aa: CASSFATDTQYF; CDR3nt: TGTGCCAGCAGCTTTGCCACAGATACGCAGTATTTT
len: 14; abundance: many; j_gene: TRBJ1-1; d_gene: NA; v_gene: TRBV12-3/TRBV12-4; CDR3aa: CASSLGGGGTEAFF; CDR3nt: TGTGCCAGCAGCCTCGGGGGCGGGGGCACTGAAGCTTTCTTT
len: 12; abundance: many; j_gene: TRBJ2-1; d_gene: NA; v_gene: TRBV20-1; CDR3aa: CSAYTSYNEQFF; CDR3nt: TGCAGTGCGTACACTAGCTACAATGAGCAGTTCTTC
len: 13; abundance: many; j_gene: TRBJ1-4; d_gene: NA; v_gene: TRBV27; CDR3aa: CASRDRDREKLFF; CDR3nt: TGTGCCAGTCGGGATAGGGATCGTGAAAAACTGTTTTTT
len: 23; abundance: many; j_gene: TRBJ2-2; d_gene: NA; v_gene: TRBV13; CDR3aa: CASSTTANPRGKRIASSDGELFF; CDR3nt: TGTGCCAGCAGCACCACCGCGAATCCTCGGGGCAAGCGGATTGCCTCGAGTGACGGGGAGCTGTTTTTT
len: 14; abundance: NA; j_gene: TRBJ1-6; d_gene: NA; v_gene: TRBV16; CDR3aa: CASSDHSTNSPLHF; CDR3nt: TGTGCCAGCAGCGATCACAGCACTAATTCACCCCTCCACTTT
len: 17; abundance: many; j_gene: TRBJ2-7; d_gene: TRBD2; v_gene: TRBV7-6; CDR3aa: CASSKGLAGLRFHEQYF; CDR3nt: TGTGCCAGCAGCAAGGGTCTAGCGGGTCTTCGTTTCCACGAGCAGTACTTC
len: 18; abundance: many; j_gene: TRBJ2-6; d_gene: NA; v_gene: TRBV4-3; CDR3aa: CASSQDLSGVSGANVLTF; CDR3nt: TGCGCCAGCAGCCAAGACTTATCGGGAGTATCTGGGGCCAACGTCCTGACTTTC
len: 16; abundance: many; j_gene: TRBJ2-3; d_gene: TRBD2; v_gene: TRBV15; CDR3aa: CATSRRDYPRTDTQYF; CDR3nt: TGTGCCACCAGCAGGAGGGACTACCCACGCACAGATACGCAGTATTTT
len: 15; abundance: NA; j_gene: TRBJ2-7; d_gene: NA; v_gene: TRBV28; CDR3aa: CASSLAGSGSYEQYF; CDR3nt: TGTGCCAGCAGTTTAGCAGGGAGTGGGTCCTACGAGCAGTACTTC
len: 14; abundance: NA; j_gene: TRBJ2-4; d_gene: TRBD2; v_gene: TRBV19; CDR3aa: CASSKLAERNIQYF; CDR3nt: TGTGCCAGTAGTAAACTAGCGGAGAGGAACATTCAGTACTTC
len: 17; abundance: many; j_gene: TRBJ2-7; d_gene: TRBD1; v_gene: TRBV27; CDR3aa: CASSFRRDRGRRYEQYF; CDR3nt: TGTGCCAGCAGTTTTCGCCGGGACAGGGGGCGAAGGTACGAGCAGTACTTC
len: 14; abundance: many; j_gene: TRBJ2-5; d_gene: TRBD2; v_gene: TRBV20-1; CDR3aa: CSAMVAGGWETQYF; CDR3nt: TGCAGTGCTATGGTAGCGGGAGGGTGGGAGACCCAGTACTTC
len: 15; abundance: once; j_gene: TRBJ2-1; d_gene: NA; v_gene: TRBV7-3; CDR3aa: CASSDGTSPGDEQFF; CDR3nt: TGTGCCAGCAGCGACGGGACTTCGCCCGGGGATGAGCAGTTCTTC
len: 15; abundance: NA; j_gene: TRBJ2-2; d_gene: TRBD2; v_gene: TRBV19; CDR3aa: CASSPSSGGTGELFF; CDR3nt: TGTGCCAGTAGCCCCTCCTCGGGAGGCACCGGGGAGCTGTTTTTT
len: 15; abundance: many; j_gene: TRBJ2-1; d_gene: TRBD2; v_gene: TRBV4-2; CDR3aa: CASSQAPLADNEQFF; CDR3nt: TGTGCCAGCAGCCAAGCTCCACTAGCGGACAATGAGCAGTTCTTC
len: 14; abundance: NA; j_gene: TRBJ2-7; d_gene: NA; v_gene: TRBV6-2/TRBV6-3; CDR3aa: CASSSQGGSYEQYF; CDR3nt: TGTGCCAGCAGTTCACAGGGAGGATCCTACGAGCAGTACTTC
len: 13; abundance: NA; j_gene: TRBJ2-3; d_gene: NA; v_gene: TRBV7-3; CDR3aa: CASSISRTDTQYF; CDR3nt: TGTGCCAGCAGCATCTCAAGAACAGATACGCAGTATTTT
len: 15; abundance: NA; j_gene: TRBJ2-7; d_gene: NA; v_gene: TRBV6-1; CDR3aa: CASSPSPAGLYEQYF; CDR3nt: TGTGCCAGCAGCCCATCCCCGGCCGGGCTCTACGAGCAGTACTTC
len: 14; abundance: NA; j_gene: TRBJ1-1; d_gene: NA; v_gene: TRBV7-9; CDR3aa: CASSFHSVNTEAFF; CDR3nt: TGTGCCAGCAGCTTCCACAGCGTGAACACTGAAGCTTTCTTT
len: 14; abundance: NA; j_gene: TRBJ2-1; d_gene: TRBD2; v_gene: TRBV28; CDR3aa: CASSLASGTYEQFF; CDR3nt: TGTGCCAGCAGTTTAGCTAGCGGGACGTATGAGCAGTTCTTC
len: 14; abundance: NA; j_gene: TRBJ2-3; d_gene: TRBD1; v_gene: TRBV18; CDR3aa: CASSKGQSTDTQYF; CDR3nt: TGTGCCAGCTCAAAGGGACAGAGCACAGATACGCAGTATTTT
len: 15; abundance: few; j_gene: TRBJ2-5; d_gene: NA; v_gene: TRBV7-2; CDR3aa: CASSLVDAEQETQYF; CDR3nt: TGTGCCAGCAGCTTAGTTGATGCTGAACAAGAGACCCAGTACTTC
len: 13; abundance: many; j_gene: TRBJ2-3; d_gene: NA; v_gene: TRBV20-1; CDR3aa: CSALSPSTDTQYF; CDR3nt: TGCAGTGCCCTCTCTCCCAGCACAGATACGCAGTATTTT
len: 15; abundance: NA; j_gene: TRBJ2-1; d_gene: TRBD1; v_gene: TRBV6-5; CDR3aa: CASSFTGTGNNEQFF; CDR3nt: TGTGCCAGCAGTTTCACCGGGACAGGAAACAATGAGCAGTTCTTC
len: 13; abundance: many; j_gene: TRBJ2-7; d_gene: NA; v_gene: TRBV7-9; CDR3aa: CASTPYGQNEQYF; CDR3nt: TGTGCCAGCACCCCTTACGGACAAAACGAGCAGTACTTC
len: 15; abundance: few; j_gene: TRBJ2-2; d_gene: NA; v_gene: TRBV20-1; CDR3aa: CSARDSVGLSGELFF; CDR3nt: TGCAGTGCTAGAGATTCGGTGGGATTGTCTGGGGAGCTGTTTTTT